This TCR beta chain was identified in a study of blood T cell repertoires in COVID-19 (dated by TCRdb to the early 2020s). For the study in its entirety: Collaborator samples came from the United States, Italy and Spain and covered acute and convalescent phases of COVID-19. The prospective study material was composed of cDNA or gDNA derived from T cells, B-cell-depleted T cells, or PBMCs. Subjects who had been exposed to COVID-19, were actively infected with it, or had recovered from it provided the deeply sampled blood TCRbeta repertoires that made up the dataset. A freely available public database, intended as a resource for researchers studying the immune response to SARS-CoV-2, is where the repertoires were released. Samples were obtained from the ongoing ImmuneRACE study (first 160 participants) and from over a thousand subjects provided by 6 global collaborators. Sample metadata almost always included a de-identified subject ID, COVID-19 status, age in years and sex. Where available, HLA class I and class II types were taken from metadata supplied by the sample provider and were not determined by assay-based typing. The investigation overall reported the following: The amount of clinical and demographic metadata varied by source and participant and was provided uncurated.

TCRbeta CDR3 regions were amplified from genomic DNA by means of the immunoSEQ Assay, a bias-controlled multiplex PCR. The authors' pipeline ran thus. The number of nucleated cells in each sample was estimated by amplification of reference gene primers within the assay. To quantify the absolute abundance of each unique TCRbeta CDR3 rearrangement, sequence reads were collapsed and filtered. For each sample, productive Simpson clonality was calculated by taking the square root of Simpson's diversity index across productive rearrangements. The clones in this table, taken by TCRdb from immuneACCESS, are in-frame only. Not every clone is retained; where verified, under half of the shortfall comes from an unresolved V gene, and the cause of the rest is unknown. The D gene and trimming were derived from the DNA, and the V and J assignments and clone size from that table. Across this sample there are over 250,000 clones, with about 81% seen only once. The ten largest clones add up to about 1.5% of the sample.

This clone has only one observation. It lacks a known antigen. No base quality information exists; no much larger clone differs at one position. At one collaborating source in Seattle, patients were enrolled during active infection and were followed longitudinally through the course of disease. Whole blood was collected in K2EDTA tubes by collaborating institutions according to the institutions' own protocols. For TCRbeta analysis, collaborators shipped samples as frozen whole blood, isolated PBMCs, or DNA extracted from either of those sample types. Including the terminal cysteine and phenylalanine, the CDR3 comprises 15 residues. Only the CDR3 region is kept as DNA, spanning 45 bases read in frame from base 1. V lost 4 bases and J lost 6 bases, and the count of bases not matched to a germline gene is 7. Looking up the germline V gene yields CDR1 KGHSH and CDR2 LQKENI.

Sequencing used peripheral blood. This sequence was found in a human donor with COVID-19, enrolled during active disease. The donor label of this sample is uncertain. The chain uses TRBV18 and TRBJ1-2, with 11 junctional bases fitting TRBD1. The CDR3 here reads CASSLSRTGGDGYTF. The DNA sequence is TGTGCCAGCTCACTTTCTAGGACAGGGGGCGATGGCTACACCTTC. Full variable domain (CDR3 extended with the reference TRBV18 and TRBJ1-2 proteins): NAGVMQNPRHLVRRRGQEARLRCSPMKGHSHVYWYRQLPEEGLKFMVYLQKENIIDESGMPKERFSAEFPKEGPSILRIQQVVRGDSAAYFCASSLSRTGGDGYTFGSGTRLTVV.